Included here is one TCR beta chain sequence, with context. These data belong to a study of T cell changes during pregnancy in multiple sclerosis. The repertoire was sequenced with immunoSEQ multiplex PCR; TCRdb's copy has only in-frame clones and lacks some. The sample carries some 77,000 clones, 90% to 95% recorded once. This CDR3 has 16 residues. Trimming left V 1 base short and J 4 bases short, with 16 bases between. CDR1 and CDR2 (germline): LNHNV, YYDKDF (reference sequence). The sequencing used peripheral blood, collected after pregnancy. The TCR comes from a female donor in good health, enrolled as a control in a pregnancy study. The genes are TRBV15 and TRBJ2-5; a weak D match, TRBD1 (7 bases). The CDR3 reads CATSRGSGGLGETQYF. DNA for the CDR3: TGTGCCACCAGCAGAGGATCAGGGGGGCTCGGAGAGACCCAGTACTTC.